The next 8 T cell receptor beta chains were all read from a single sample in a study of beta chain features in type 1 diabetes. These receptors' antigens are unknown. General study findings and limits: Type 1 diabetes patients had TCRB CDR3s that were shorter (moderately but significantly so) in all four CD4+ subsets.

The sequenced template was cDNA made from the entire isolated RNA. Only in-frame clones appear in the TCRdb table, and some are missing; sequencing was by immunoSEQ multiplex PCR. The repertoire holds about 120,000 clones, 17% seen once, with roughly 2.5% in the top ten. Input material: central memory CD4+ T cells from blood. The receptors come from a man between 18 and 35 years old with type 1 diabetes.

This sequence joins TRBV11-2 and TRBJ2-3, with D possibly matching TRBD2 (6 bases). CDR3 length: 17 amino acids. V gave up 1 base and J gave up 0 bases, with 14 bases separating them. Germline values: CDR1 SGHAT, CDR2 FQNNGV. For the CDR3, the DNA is TGTGCCAGCAGCTTAGCCCTTCGCGGGATTAGCACAGATACGCAGTATTTT. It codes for CASSLALRGISTDTQYF.

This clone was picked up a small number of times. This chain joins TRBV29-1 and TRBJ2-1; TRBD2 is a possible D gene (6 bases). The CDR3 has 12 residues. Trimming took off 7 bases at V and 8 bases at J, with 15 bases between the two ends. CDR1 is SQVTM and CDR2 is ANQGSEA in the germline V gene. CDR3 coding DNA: TGCAGCGGGAGGGCCCCTGGGGATGAGCAGTTCTTC. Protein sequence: CSGRAPGDEQFF.

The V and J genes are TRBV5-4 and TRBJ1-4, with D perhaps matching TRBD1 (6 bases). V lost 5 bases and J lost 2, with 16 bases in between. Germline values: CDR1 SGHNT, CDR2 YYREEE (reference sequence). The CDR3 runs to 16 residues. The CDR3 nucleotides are TGTGCCAGCAGAGCGGGGGGGCCCGGGACTAATGAAAAACTGTTTTTT. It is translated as CASRAGGPGTNEKLFF.

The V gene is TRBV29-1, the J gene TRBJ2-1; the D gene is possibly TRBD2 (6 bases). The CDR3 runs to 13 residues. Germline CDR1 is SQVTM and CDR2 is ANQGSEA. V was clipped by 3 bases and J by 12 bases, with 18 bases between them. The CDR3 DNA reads TGCAGCGTTGAGGGGGACTCCTCCGGATGGCAGTTCTTC. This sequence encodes CSVEGDSSGWQFF.

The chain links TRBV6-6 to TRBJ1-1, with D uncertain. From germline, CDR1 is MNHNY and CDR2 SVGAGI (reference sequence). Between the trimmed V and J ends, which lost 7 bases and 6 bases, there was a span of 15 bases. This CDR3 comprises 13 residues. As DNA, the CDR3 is TGTGCCAGCATCAGTGGGTCTATCCCTGAAGCTTTCTTT. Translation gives CASISGSIPEAFF.

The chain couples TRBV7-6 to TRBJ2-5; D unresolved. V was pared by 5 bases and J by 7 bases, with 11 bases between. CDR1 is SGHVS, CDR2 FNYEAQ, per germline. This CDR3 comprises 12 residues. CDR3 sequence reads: CASSLPGLTQYF. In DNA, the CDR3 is TGTGCCAGCAGCCTCCCTGGGTTGACCCAGTACTTC. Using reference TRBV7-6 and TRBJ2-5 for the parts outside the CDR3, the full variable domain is GAGVSQSPRYKVTKRGQDVALRCDPISGHVSLYWYRQALGQGPEFLTYFNYEAQQDKSGLPNDRFSAERPEGSISTLTIQRTEQRDSAMYRCASSLPGLTQYFGPGTRLLVL.

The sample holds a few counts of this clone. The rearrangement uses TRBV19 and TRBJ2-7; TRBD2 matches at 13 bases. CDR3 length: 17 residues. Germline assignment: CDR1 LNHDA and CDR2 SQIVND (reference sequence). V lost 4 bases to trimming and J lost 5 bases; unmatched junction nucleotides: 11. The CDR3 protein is CASSRTSGRIGFDEQYF. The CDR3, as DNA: TGTGCCAGTAGTAGGACTAGCGGGAGAATCGGATTCGACGAGCAGTACTTC.

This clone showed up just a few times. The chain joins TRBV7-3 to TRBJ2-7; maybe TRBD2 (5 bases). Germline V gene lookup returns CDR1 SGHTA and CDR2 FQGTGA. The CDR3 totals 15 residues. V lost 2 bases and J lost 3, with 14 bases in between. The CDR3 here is CASSLGPAESYEQYF. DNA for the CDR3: TGTGCCAGCAGCTTAGGGCCAGCGGAGAGCTACGAGCAGTACTTC.